The 17 T cell receptor beta chains presented below share a single source sample, sequenced in a study of blood T cell repertoires in COVID-19. The protocol was immunoSEQ multiplex PCR, while the TCRdb copy is restricted to in-frame clones and leaves out a portion. The sample holds 50,000 to 75,000 clones, roughly 91% seen once. Sequences were obtained from peripheral blood. The receptors come from a human donor in a cohort sampled during active COVID-19.

V gene TRBV7-9 combines with J gene TRBJ2-4; 12 bases align to TRBD2. The CDR3 spans 16 residues. In germline, CDR1 is SEHNR, CDR2 FQNEAQ (reference sequence). The V segment lost 5 bases and the J segment 8 bases; nucleotides outside the gene matches: 10. The CDR3 region is CASSPPSGRALDIQYF. In DNA form, the CDR3 reads TGTGCCAGCAGCCCCCCTAGCGGGAGGGCCTTAGACATTCAGTACTTC.

The V call is TRBV5-1, the J call TRBJ2-3, with TRBD1 matching 7 bases. J gave up 2 bases and V 0 bases, and 6 bases lay outside the gene matches. The length of the CDR3 is 16 residues. CDR1 is SGHRS, CDR2 YFSETQ, per germline. CDR3 sequence reads: CASSLAGRGYTDTQYF. In DNA form, the CDR3 reads TGCGCCAGCAGCTTGGCGGGCAGGGGGTACACAGATACGCAGTATTTT.

This clone was detected only once. This chain uses TRBV7-9 with TRBJ2-7; possible D gene TRBD1, 6 bases. Between the trimmed V and J ends, which lost 3 bases and 4 bases, there was a span of 13 bases. The CDR3 length is 14 residues. Germline V gene lookup returns CDR1 SEHNR and CDR2 FQNEAQ (reference sequence). CDR3 sequence: CASSFQGTPYEQYF. The CDR3, as DNA: TGTGCCAGCAGCTTCCAGGGGACCCCATACGAGCAGTACTTC.

This clone has a single count. This chain links TRBV5-6 with TRBJ1-2, with 9 bases that match TRBD1. After removal of 5 bases from V and 6 bases from J, the junction contained 2 bases not matched to a gene. The germline V gene encodes CDR1 SGHDT and CDR2 YYEEEE. The CDR3 is 12 residues long. In DNA, the CDR3 is TGTGCCAGCAGACAGGGGGCGGATGGCTACACCTTC. Its protein is CASRQGADGYTF.

The V call is TRBV5-1, the J call TRBJ2-1; 10 nucleotides match TRBD1. Germline CDR1 SGHRS, CDR2 YFSETQ. Losses at the gene ends were 0 bases for V and 9 bases for J; bases not matched to a gene: 6. This CDR3 region has 15 residues. As DNA, the CDR3 is TGCGCCAGCAGCTTGGGGACAGGGGGTGGAAGTGAGCAGTTCTTC. Protein product: CASSLGTGGGSEQFF.

The rearrangement links TRBV20-1 to TRBJ2-1, with 11 bases identical to TRBD2. V was clipped by 3 bases and J by 12 bases; unmatched bases: 7. This CDR3 is built from 13 residues. CDR1 DFQATT and CDR2 SNEGSKA come from the germline V gene (reference sequence). CDR3 sequence reads: CSASVLAGGLQFF. The CDR3 DNA follows: TGCAGTGCTAGTGTTCTAGCGGGGGGCTTGCAGTTCTTC.

The chain links TRBV6-1 to TRBJ1-6; D is possibly TRBD1 (5 bases). The V end was cut by 2 bases, the J end by 5 bases, with 13 bases between. The CDR3 totals 16 residues. Germline V lookup: CDR1 MNHNS, CDR2 SASEGT. CDR3 bases: TGTGCCAGCAGTGAACCACAGGACCTGAATAATTCACCCCTCCACTTT. Translation: CASSEPQDLNNSPLHF.

V and J are TRBV7-9 and TRBJ2-7, with TRBD2 identical over 13 bases. V was pared by 6 bases and J by 6 bases, with 5 bases of the junction left unmatched. The CDR3 covers 14 residues. Germline CDR1 is SEHNR and CDR2 is FQNEAQ (reference sequence). CDR3 in DNA: TGTGCCAGCAGGTTACTAGCGGGAGGGCCCGAGCAGTACTTC. It translates to CASRLLAGGPEQYF.

The rearrangement uses TRBV5-4 and TRBJ1-2; 10 nucleotides match TRBD1. Per the germline V gene, CDR1 is SGHNT and CDR2 is YYREEE (reference sequence). This CDR3 comprises 15 residues. The junction had 6 bases not matched to a gene; V was cut back by 3 bases and J by 4 bases. The chain's CDR3 is CASSSRDRGRYGYTF. The CDR3 DNA reads TGTGCCAGCAGCTCCCGGGACAGGGGCCGCTATGGCTACACCTTC.

V and J are TRBV28 and TRBJ1-1, with D perhaps matching TRBD1 (5 bases). Germline CDR1 is MDHEN and CDR2 is SYDVKM. This CDR3 contains 14 residues. Trimming stripped 5 bases from V and 4 bases from J, with 14 bases between. The chain's CDR3 is CASSRQGYGTEAFF. DNA for the CDR3: TGTGCCAGCAGTCGTCAGGGTTACGGCACTGAAGCTTTCTTT. The whole variable domain, filled in from reference TRBV28 and TRBJ1-1, reads DVKVTQSSRYLVKRTGEKVFLECVQDMDHENMFWYRQDPGLGLRLIYFSYDVKMKEKGDIPEGYSVSREKKERFSLILESASTNQTSMYLCASSRQGYGTEAFFGQGTRLTVV.

This chain joins TRBV6-5 and TRBJ1-3; a weak D match, TRBD1 (5 bases). V gave up 5 bases and J gave up 2 bases, with 13 bases separating them. The CDR3 is 15 residues long. Germline CDR1 and CDR2: MNHEY and SVGAGI. DNA of the CDR3: TGTGCCAGCAGTCCTAATGCGGGGCCTGGAAACACCATATATTTT. Its translation is CASSPNAGPGNTIYF.

CDR3 region: CASSVLRQANSYEQYF. For the CDR3, the DNA is TGTGCCAGCAGTGTCCTTAGACAGGCGAACTCCTACGAGCAGTACTTC. The chain uses TRBV27 and TRBJ2-7, with D possibly being TRBD1 (6 bases). This CDR3 spans 16 amino acids. Germline V gene sequence: CDR1 MNHEY, CDR2 SMNVEV (reference sequence). Trimming left V 5 bases short and J 0 bases short, with 17 bases between.

This chain joins TRBV3-1 (or the pseudogene TRBV3-2) and TRBJ1-4, with 7 positions matching TRBD1. CDR1 is LGHDT, CDR2 YNNKEL, per germline (reference sequence). Trimming removed 4 bases from V and 8 bases from J; junction bases left unmatched: 10. The CDR3 spans 15 residues. CDR3 in DNA: TGTGCCAGCAGCCCGGGGACAGTGCCGGGAGAAAAACTGTTTTTT. Its translation is CASSPGTVPGEKLFF.

The V call is TRBV2, the J call TRBJ1-1; possible D gene TRBD1, 6 bases. Germline V gene sequence: CDR1 SNHLY, CDR2 FYNNEI. The V end was cut by 2 bases, the J end by 3 bases, with 10 bases between. This CDR3 has 14 residues. In DNA form, the CDR3 reads TGTGCCAGCAGTGAACAGGGGAGGGACACTGAAGCTTTCTTT. It encodes CASSEQGRDTEAFF.

The rearrangement joins TRBV28 to TRBJ1-4; 7 positions agree with TRBD1. CDR1 and CDR2 from the germline V gene are MDHEN and SYDVKM. V shed 6 bases, J shed 3 bases, and the junction held 4 bases outside the gene matches. This CDR3 is 14 amino acids long. This CDR3 is CASRSGTANEKLFF. DNA of the CDR3: TGTGCCAGCAGGTCCGGGACAGCTAATGAAAAACTGTTTTTT.

The V and J genes are TRBV2 and TRBJ2-5; 9 positions match TRBD1. CDR1 and CDR2 from the germline V gene are SNHLY and FYNNEI. The junction had 7 bases not matched to a gene; V was cut back by 9 bases and J by 5 bases. This CDR3 is built from 13 residues. CDR3: CARGTGKSETQYF. The DNA of the CDR3 is TGTGCCAGAGGGACAGGGAAAAGCGAGACCCAGTACTTC.

The rearrangement links TRBV7-6 to TRBJ2-2; D might be TRBD1 (8 bases). Trimming took off 5 bases at V and 4 bases at J, with 14 bases between the two ends. This CDR3 has 15 amino acids. Germline-derived CDR1 and CDR2 are SGHVS and FNYEAQ. The CDR3 is CASSLTGGGTGELFF. As DNA, the CDR3 is TGTGCCAGCAGCCTTACAGGGGGGGGCACCGGGGAGCTGTTTTTT.